This T cell receptor (beta chain) stems from a study of CD8 T cells in ankylosing spondylitis. Using its own MiXCR run on the 5' RACE reads, TCRdb lists one record per CDR3 protein. The sample has just over 350,000 distinct CDR3 sequences; 20% to 25% are singletons. The specimen was blood, either unsorted or a sorted T cell fraction (not recorded which). The sequence was obtained from a male donor with ankylosing spondylitis or in good health (not recorded which).

CDR3 sequence (DNA): TGTGCCAGCCAGACGACCGGGACTGAGAATTCACCCCTCCACTTT. Its translation is CASQTTGTENSPLHF. V gene TRBV28 combines with J gene TRBJ1-6; D perhaps matches TRBD1 (5 bases). Germline V gives CDR1 MDHEN, CDR2 SYDVKM. This CDR3 has 15 amino acids. V was clipped by 8 bases and J by 7 bases, with 18 bases between them. The full variable domain, completed using reference TRBV28 and TRBJ1-6, is DVKVTQSSRYLVKRTGEKVFLECVQDMDHENMFWYRQDPGLGLRLIYFSYDVKMKEKGDIPEGYSVSREKKERFSLILESASTNQTSMYLCASQTTGTENSPLHFGNGTRLTVT.